Below, 27 T cell receptor beta chains from the same sample are listed, as sequenced in a study of multiple sclerosis patients with progressive multifocal leukoencephalopathy. The table came from immunoSEQ multiplex PCR; TCRdb's copy has only in-frame clones and leaves some out. This sample has around 25,000 clones, with around 90% found just once. Time point specified: around 13 months of natalizumab therapy. The sequencing here drew on PBMCs, taken from a patient treated with natalizumab. Source of these receptors: a man between 25 and 39 years old with multiple sclerosis.

This clone was picked up one time. V gene TRBV29-1 combines with J gene TRBJ1-5; TRBD1 is a possible D gene (5 bases). Looked up from germline, CDR1 is SQVTM and CDR2 is ANQGSEA. Trimming left V 7 bases short and J 0 bases short, with 19 bases between. The CDR3 is 16 residues long. The CDR3 bases are TGCAGCGCCACTGTGACAGAAAGAGATAGCAATCAGCCCCAGCATTTT. It codes for CSATVTERDSNQPQHF.

This sequence joins TRBV7-2 and TRBJ2-2; possible D gene TRBD2, 5 bases. Trimming shortened V by 6 bases and J by 13 bases, and 15 bases separated the two germline ends. The CDR3 consists of 12 residues. Germline V gene lookup returns CDR1 SGHTA and CDR2 FQGNSA. The CDR3 sequence is CASSLLVAGLFF. The CDR3 nucleotides read TGTGCCAGCAGTCTCCTCGTGGCGGGGCTGTTTTTT.

V is TRBV5-1 and J is TRBJ2-3, with no clear D. The CDR3 has 14 residues. Germline lookup yields CDR1 SGHRS and CDR2 YFSETQ. Trimming removed 1 base from V and 3 bases from J, with 9 bases in between. CDR3 in DNA: TGCGCCAGCAGCTTGAGAGTAGGGACAGATACGCAGTATTTT. This gives the protein CASSLRVGTDTQYF.

The genes are TRBV7-6 and TRBJ2-7; a weak D match, TRBD2 (6 bases). The CDR3 is 16 amino acids. Trimming took 1 base from V and 4 from J, leaving 17 bases between them. CDR1 SGHVS and CDR2 FNYEAQ come from the germline V gene. CDR3 residues: CASSLEDSTRGYEQYV. CDR3 DNA sequence: TGTGCCAGCAGCTTAGAAGACTCCACCCGGGGGTACGAGCAGTACGTC.

The chain joins TRBV11-1 to TRBJ2-7; D is ambiguous. CDR1 is SGHAT and CDR2 is FQDESV in the germline V gene (reference sequence). This CDR3 spans 14 amino acids. Trimming removed 4 bases at V and 1 base at J, with 11 bases between. The CDR3 region is CASSWGQFSYEQYF. The CDR3 bases are TGTGCCAGCAGCTGGGGTCAATTTTCCTACGAGCAGTACTTC.

V and J are TRBV18 and TRBJ1-5; no definite D call. Trimming removed 2 bases from V and 3 bases from J, with 8 bases in between. The CDR3 runs 14 residues. Germline V lookup: CDR1 KGHSH, CDR2 LQKENI. Written as DNA, the CDR3 is TGTGCCAGCTCACCATCGACGGTCAATCAGCCCCAGCATTTT. Translated: CASSPSTVNQPQHF.

The gene calls are TRBV29-1 and TRBJ1-5, with 9 bases identical to TRBD1. The CDR3 sequence is 15 residues long. J gave up 2 bases and V 7 bases, and 9 bases lay outside the gene matches. Germline CDR1 and CDR2: SQVTM and ANQGSEA. The CDR3 reads CSALTGGYGNQPQHF. As DNA, the CDR3 is TGCAGCGCTCTGACAGGGGGATATGGCAATCAGCCCCAGCATTTT.

J is TRBJ1-2 and V is TRBV2, with a tentative D call TRBD1 (6 bases). The CDR3 is made up of 14 amino acids. The germline CDR1 and CDR2 sequences are SNHLY and FYNNEI. The ends were cut back, 4 bases at V and 6 bases at J, with 15 bases in the middle. This chain's CDR3 is CASSVKLDSNGYTF. The CDR3 coding sequence is TGTGCCAGCAGTGTGAAGTTGGACAGTAATGGCTACACCTTC.

The chain is built from TRBV7-9 and TRBJ1-4; D remains unclear. CDR1 SEHNR and CDR2 FQNEAQ come from the germline V gene (reference sequence). This CDR3 spans 15 amino acids. Trimming took 0 bases from V and 6 from J, leaving 11 bases between them. CDR3 sequence: CASSLAGSPYEKLFF. The CDR3 nucleotides are TGTGCCAGCAGCTTAGCCGGGAGTCCTTATGAAAAACTGTTTTTT.

The chain uses TRBV5-6 and TRBJ1-2, with 8 bases identical to TRBD1. This CDR3 contains 13 residues. Germline V gives CDR1 SGHDT, CDR2 YYEEEE. V gave up 4 bases and J gave up 6 bases; unmatched junction bases: 5. CDR3 sequence (DNA): TGTGCCAGCAGCCGACAGGGGTTTCATGGCTACACCTTC. This translates into CASSRQGFHGYTF.

This chain uses TRBV7-8 with TRBJ2-1; weak D call: TRBD2 (6 bases). CDR1 SGHVS and CDR2 FQNEAQ come from the germline V gene. The V end lost 1 base, the J end lost 5 bases, and 18 bases lay between the germline ends. The CDR3 is 17 residues long. In DNA, the CDR3 is TGTGCCAGCAGCTTAGTGCCCCTTACTAGCAGTCACAATGAGCAGTTCTTC. Amino acid sequence: CASSLVPLTSSHNEQFF.

The chain recombines TRBV9 with TRBJ2-7, with 8 bases that match TRBD1. The V and J ends lost 4 bases and 5 bases, in that order; junction bases with no gene match: 2. The CDR3 covers 12 residues. Germline V gene sequence: CDR1 SGDLS, CDR2 YYNGEE. The CDR3 DNA reads TGTGCCAGCAGCCCACAGGGGGACGAGCAGTACTTC. This encodes CASSPQGDEQYF. Based on the CDR3 plus reference TRBV9 and TRBJ2-7, the full variable domain is DSGVTQTPKHLITATGQRVTLRCSPRSGDLSVYWYQQSLDQGLQFLIQYYNGEERAKGNILERFSAQQFPDLHSELNLSSLELGDSALYFCASSPQGDEQYFGPGTRLTVT.

This clone has a handful of counts. This rearrangement joins TRBV5-1 to TRBJ2-5; 12 bases agree with TRBD1. This CDR3 spans 15 amino acids. V shed 3 bases and J 4 bases; nucleotides not matched to a gene: 4. CDR1 SGHRS and CDR2 YFSETQ come from the germline V gene. DNA for the CDR3: TGCGCCAGCAGCTGGGGACAGGGGGCGGGAGAGACCCAGTACTTC. This gives the protein CASSWGQGAGETQYF. Looking up the rest from reference TRBV5-1 and TRBJ2-5 gives the full variable domain: KAGVTQTPRYLIKTRGQQVTLSCSPISGHRSVSWYQQTPGQGLQFLFEYFSETQRNKGNFPGRFSGRQFSNSRSEMNVSTLELGDSALYLCASSWGQGAGETQYFGPGTRLLVL.

The chain recombines TRBV7-6 with TRBJ2-3, with 13 bases matching TRBD2. The CDR3 runs to 15 residues. From germline, CDR1 is SGHVS and CDR2 FNYEAQ. V shed 1 base, J shed 6 bases, and the junction held 1 base outside the gene matches. The CDR3 DNA reads as TGTGCCAGCAGCTTAGGACTAGCGGGGGGCGATACGCAGTATTTT. It encodes CASSLGLAGGDTQYF. The full variable domain, completed using reference TRBV7-6 and TRBJ2-3, is GAGVSQSPRYKVTKRGQDVALRCDPISGHVSLYWYRQALGQGPEFLTYFNYEAQQDKSGLPNDRFSAERPEGSISTLTIQRTEQRDSAMYRCASSLGLAGGDTQYFGPGTRLTVL.

This chain uses TRBV10-3 with TRBJ2-2; perhaps TRBD2 as D (6 bases). Between the trimmed V and J ends, which lost 0 bases and 8 bases, there was a span of 19 bases. The V gene's germline CDR1 is ENHRY and CDR2 SYGVKD. This CDR3 region has 17 residues. The CDR3 coding sequence is TGTGCCATCAGTGAGTCTTGGCGGGGCTCTCACAGGGGGGAGCTGTTTTTT. Its protein product is CAISESWRGSHRGELFF.

The chain carries TRBV19 and TRBJ2-3, with unresolved D. The CDR3 has 15 residues. Trimming shortened V by 2 bases and J by 1 base, and 10 bases separated the two germline ends. Germline V gives CDR1 LNHDA, CDR2 SQIVND (reference sequence). CDR3 nucleotide sequence: TGTGCCAGTAGTATAAGGCCTCTCGGCACAGATACGCAGTATTTT. Its protein product is CASSIRPLGTDTQYF. The variable domain in full, completed from reference TRBV19 and TRBJ2-3, reads DGGITQSPKYLFRKEGQNVTLSCEQNLNHDAMYWYRQDPGQGLRLIYYSQIVNDFQKGDIAEGYSVSREKKESFPLTVTSAQKNPTAFYLCASSIRPLGTDTQYFGPGTRLTVL.

The CDR3 sequence: CASSVEGQSVYEQYV. CDR3 in DNA: TGTGCCAGCAGTGTCGAAGGACAGTCGGTCTACGAGCAGTACGTC. The chain joins TRBV6-1 to TRBJ2-7, with a tentative D call TRBD1 (6 bases). The V gene lost 4 bases and the J gene lost 3 bases, with 16 bases spanning the gap. From germline, CDR1 is MNHNS and CDR2 SASEGT. This CDR3 comprises 15 residues.

The CDR3 bases are TGCGCCAGCAGAACTAACCAAGAGACCCAGTACTTC. Residues: CASRTNQETQYF. V gene TRBV5-1 combines with J gene TRBJ2-5, with no clear D. Germline V lookup: CDR1 SGHRS, CDR2 YFSETQ. V was shortened by 5 bases and J by 0 bases, with 5 bases between the two germline ends. The CDR3 extends over 12 amino acids.

This chain uses TRBV9 with TRBJ1-2; the D is unclear. Trimming took 0 bases from V and 8 from J, leaving 14 bases between them. The CDR3 has 14 amino acids. CDR1 and CDR2 from the germline V gene are SGDLS and YYNGEE. The CDR3 region is CASSVESGRWGYTF. The CDR3 DNA reads as TGTGCCAGCAGCGTAGAAAGTGGGAGGTGGGGCTACACCTTC.

The CDR3 sequence: CASSGRGFGYTF. For the CDR3, the DNA is TGTGCCAGCAGCGGGAGGGGATTTGGCTACACCTTC. The V gene is TRBV9, the J gene TRBJ1-2; a possible D gene is TRBD1 (5 bases). With 3 bases removed from V and 7 bases from J, the gap between germline ends came to 10 bases. Germline V lookup: CDR1 SGDLS, CDR2 YYNGEE. CDR3 length: 12 residues.

The chain employs TRBV4-1 and TRBJ1-2; no clear D gene. This CDR3 spans 15 amino acids. The germline V gene encodes CDR1 MGHRA and CDR2 YSYEKL. With 0 bases removed from V and 3 bases from J, the gap between germline ends came to 11 bases. In nucleotides, the CDR3 is TGCGCCAGCAGCCAAGATCATGACGATTACTATGGCTACACCTTC. This sequence encodes CASSQDHDDYYGYTF.

The chain links TRBV5-5 to TRBJ1-1; D is uncertain. Deletions cut 2 bases from V and 5 bases from J, with 7 bases between. Germline CDR1 is SGHKS and CDR2 is YYEKEE (reference sequence). The length of the CDR3 is 12 residues. CDR3 residues: CASSLIGTEAFF. DNA for the CDR3: TGTGCCAGCAGCTTAATCGGGACTGAAGCTTTCTTT.

The chain carries TRBV11-2 and TRBJ2-2; D not resolved. CDR1 and CDR2 from the germline V gene are SGHAT and FQNNGV. Trimming shortened V by 5 bases and J by 4 bases, and 17 bases separated the two germline ends. The CDR3 loop spans 16 amino acids. CDR3 sequence: CASSPRPESPTGELFF. CDR3 sequence (DNA): TGTGCCAGCAGCCCCCGACCCGAAAGTCCCACCGGGGAGCTGTTTTTT.

The V and J genes are TRBV7-8 and TRBJ2-7; D gene uncertain. The CDR3 length is 15 residues. The germline CDR1 and CDR2 sequences are SGHVS and FQNEAQ. The germline V and J ends were trimmed by 0 bases and 2 bases, with 11 bases remaining between them. The CDR3 DNA reads TGTGCCAGCAGCTTAGCGCGAGACCCGGCCTACGAGCAGTACGTC. Translated, it gives CASSLARDPAYEQYV.

This chain joins TRBV19 and TRBJ1-5, with D perhaps TRBD1 (6 bases). CDR1 and CDR2 from the germline V gene are LNHDA and SQIVND (reference sequence). Trimming took off 3 bases at V and 11 bases at J, with 14 bases between the two ends. This CDR3 contains 13 residues. The CDR3 sequence is CASSMRGWAAQHF. DNA of the CDR3: TGTGCCAGTAGTATGAGGGGGTGGGCGGCCCAGCATTTT.

The genes are TRBV6-6 and TRBJ2-7; D possibly uses TRBD1 or TRBD2 (5 bases each). Germline V lookup: CDR1 MNHNY, CDR2 SVGAGI (reference sequence). V lost 8 bases and J lost 3, with 14 bases in between. The CDR3 consists of 13 residues. This CDR3 reads CASDPRGVYEQYF. As DNA, the CDR3 is TGTGCCAGCGACCCCAGAGGGGTCTACGAGCAGTACTTC.

The V call is TRBV18, the J call TRBJ2-1; TRBD2 matches 7 bases. Germline CDR1 is KGHSH and CDR2 is LQKENI. The CDR3 is 15 amino acids. V lost 4 bases to trimming and J lost 0 bases; unmatched junction nucleotides: 3. CDR3 protein: CASSRSSGSYNEQFF. CDR3 nucleotides: TGTGCCAGCTCACGGTCTAGCGGCTCCTACAATGAGCAGTTCTTC.